The rows below give T cell receptor beta chains drawn from one sample of a study of T cells after yellow fever vaccination. MiXCR was run by TCRdb on the 5' RACE reads, yielding one entry per CDR3 protein. Altogether over 250,000 distinct CDR3 sequences are present, approximately 5.2% being singletons, with the ten largest covering roughly 3.3%. The starting material was CD4+ T cells sorted from PBMCs, obtained on the day of the yellow fever booster vaccination. The receptors were sampled from a man aged 18-30 years who received the YFV17D yellow fever vaccine. Both conserved end residues are part of each CDR3. D genes are given only for firm matches. The size entry is marked missing in some rows and otherwise reads once, few, many or a size class.

j_gene: TRBJ1-4
v_gene: TRBV27
d_gene: TRBD1
abundance: few
CDR3nt: TGTGCCAGCCGGAGGACAGGGAATGAAAAACTGTTTTTT
CDR3aa: CASRRTGNEKLFF

j_gene: TRBJ2-2
v_gene: TRBV10-3
d_gene: NA
abundance: many
CDR3nt: TGTGCCATCAGATCCGGGGAGCTGTTTTTT
CDR3aa: CAIRSGELFF

j_gene: TRBJ2-2
v_gene: TRBV6-1
d_gene: TRBD1
abundance: NA
CDR3nt: TGTGCCAGCAGTGATGTAAGGGGGCGGACCTGGGAGCTGTTTTTT
CDR3aa: CASSDVRGRTWELFF

j_gene: TRBJ1-5
v_gene: TRBV7-2
d_gene: NA
abundance: NA
CDR3nt: TGTGCCAGCAGCTTGACAGGCAATCAGCCCCAGCATTTT
CDR3aa: CASSLTGNQPQHF

j_gene: TRBJ2-1
v_gene: TRBV6-2/TRBV6-3
d_gene: NA
abundance: few
CDR3nt: TGTGCCAGCAGTGGCCGGGACCCTATCTACAATGAGCAGTTCTTC
CDR3aa: CASSGRDPIYNEQFF

j_gene: TRBJ1-5
v_gene: TRBV18
d_gene: TRBD1
abundance: few
CDR3nt: TGTGCCAGCTCACCAGAACAGGGGGGAAATCAGCCCCAGCATTTT
CDR3aa: CASSPEQGGNQPQHF

j_gene: TRBJ1-3
v_gene: TRBV7-2
d_gene: NA
abundance: NA
CDR3nt: TGTGCCAGCAGCCAGGGTAGTACTGGAAACACCATATATTTT
CDR3aa: CASSQGSTGNTIYF

j_gene: TRBJ2-3
v_gene: TRBV12-3/TRBV12-4
d_gene: TRBD2
abundance: NA
CDR3nt: TGTGCCAGCCTGCCGGGACTAGCGTCGGATACGCAGTATTTT
CDR3aa: CASLPGLASDTQYF

j_gene: TRBJ1-5
v_gene: TRBV11-1
d_gene: TRBD1
abundance: few
CDR3nt: TGTGCCAGCAGCCCCGGACAGGGGATCAATCAGCCCCAGCATTTT
CDR3aa: CASSPGQGINQPQHF

j_gene: TRBJ2-1
v_gene: TRBV11-2
d_gene: NA
abundance: many
CDR3nt: TGTGCCAGCAACGGGGACCCGTACAATGAGCAGTTCTTC
CDR3aa: CASNGDPYNEQFF

j_gene: TRBJ2-3
v_gene: TRBV6-6
d_gene: NA
abundance: few
CDR3nt: TGTGCCAGCAGTTACCCTCAGAAGGGCGGGGATACGCAGTATTTT
CDR3aa: CASSYPQKGGDTQYF

j_gene: TRBJ2-4
v_gene: TRBV5-1
d_gene: TRBD1
abundance: many
CDR3nt: TGCGCCAGCAGCTTTTGGGGACAGGGGGAGATTCAGTACTTC
CDR3aa: CASSFWGQGEIQYF

j_gene: TRBJ2-2
v_gene: TRBV6-6
d_gene: TRBD1
abundance: many
CDR3nt: TGTGCCAGCAGGCCGGGACAGGGGTACACCGGGGAGCTGTTTTTT
CDR3aa: CASRPGQGYTGELFF

j_gene: TRBJ2-7
v_gene: TRBV4-1
d_gene: TRBD2
abundance: few
CDR3nt: TGCGCCAGCAGCCACCCGGGACTAGCGGGTCAAGCGTACTTC
CDR3aa: CASSHPGLAGQAYF

j_gene: TRBJ2-2
v_gene: TRBV12-3/TRBV12-4
d_gene: TRBD2
abundance: many
CDR3nt: TGTGCCAGCATACTGGGGGAGCGGGGAGGCACCGGGGAGCTGTTTTTT
CDR3aa: CASILGERGGTGELFF

j_gene: TRBJ2-4
v_gene: TRBV28
d_gene: NA
abundance: NA
CDR3nt: TGTGCCAGCAGTTTGAGGGGGGGCCGGGGCAAAAACATTCAGTACTTC
CDR3aa: CASSLRGGRGKNIQYF

j_gene: TRBJ2-6
v_gene: TRBV4-1
d_gene: TRBD1
abundance: few
CDR3nt: TGCGCCAGCAGCACGGCGCTGGACAGGAAAATCTCTGGGGCCAACGTCCTGACTTTC
CDR3aa: CASSTALDRKISGANVLTF

j_gene: TRBJ2-5
v_gene: TRBV18
d_gene: TRBD2
abundance: many
CDR3nt: TGTGCCAGCTCCCGTAGCTCGGGGAGCGGGGGCCAAGAGACCCAGTACTTC
CDR3aa: CASSRSSGSGGQETQYF

j_gene: TRBJ1-2
v_gene: TRBV2
d_gene: NA
abundance: NA
CDR3nt: TGTGCCAGCAGTGAAGGTTCGGTATATGGCTACACCTTC
CDR3aa: CASSEGSVYGYTF

j_gene: TRBJ1-1
v_gene: TRBV5-1
d_gene: TRBD1
abundance: few
CDR3nt: TGCGCCAGCAGCTTTTCCGGGACAGGGGTACCTGAAGCTTTCTTT
CDR3aa: CASSFSGTGVPEAFF

j_gene: TRBJ1-1
v_gene: TRBV7-8
d_gene: TRBD1
abundance: few
CDR3nt: TGTGCCAGCAGCTCACAAGACAGGGGGATCATGAACACTGAAGCTTTCTTT
CDR3aa: CASSSQDRGIMNTEAFF

j_gene: TRBJ2-2
v_gene: TRBV3-1
d_gene: TRBD1
abundance: NA
CDR3nt: TGTGCCAGCAGCCAGAACAGGGGATCAGACACGGAGCTGTTTTTT
CDR3aa: CASSQNRGSDTELFF

j_gene: TRBJ1-5
v_gene: TRBV10-3
d_gene: NA
abundance: many
CDR3nt: TGTGCCATCAAGGGAGATGGGAGCAATCAGCCCCAGCATTTT
CDR3aa: CAIKGDGSNQPQHF

j_gene: TRBJ1-1
v_gene: TRBV5-6
d_gene: TRBD1
abundance: NA
CDR3nt: TGTGCCAGCAGAAGACAGGGTGGAAACACTGAAGCTTTCTTT
CDR3aa: CASRRQGGNTEAFF

j_gene: TRBJ1-1
v_gene: TRBV7-9
d_gene: NA
abundance: NA
CDR3nt: TGTGCCAGCAGCCCCCCGTTTGCCCGGAACACTGAAGCTTTCTTT
CDR3aa: CASSPPFARNTEAFF

j_gene: TRBJ1-4
v_gene: TRBV6-5
d_gene: NA
abundance: few
CDR3nt: TGTGCCAGCACTCTTACGGGGGCGGCTAATGAAAAACTGTTTTTT
CDR3aa: CASTLTGAANEKLFF

j_gene: TRBJ1-1
v_gene: TRBV6-2/TRBV6-3
d_gene: NA
abundance: many
CDR3nt: TGTGCCAGCAGTGGACAAACTGAAGCTTTCTTT
CDR3aa: CASSGQTEAFF